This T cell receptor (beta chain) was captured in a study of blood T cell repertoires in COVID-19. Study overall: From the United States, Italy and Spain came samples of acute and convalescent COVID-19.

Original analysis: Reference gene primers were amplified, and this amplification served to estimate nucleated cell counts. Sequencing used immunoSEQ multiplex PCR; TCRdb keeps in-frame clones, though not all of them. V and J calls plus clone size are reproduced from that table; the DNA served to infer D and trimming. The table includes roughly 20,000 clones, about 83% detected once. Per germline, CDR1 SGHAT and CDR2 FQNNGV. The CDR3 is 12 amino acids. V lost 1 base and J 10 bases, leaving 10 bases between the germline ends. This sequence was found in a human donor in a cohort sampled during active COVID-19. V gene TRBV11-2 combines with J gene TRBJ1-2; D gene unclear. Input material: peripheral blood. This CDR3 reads CASSLAGVAYTF. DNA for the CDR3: TGTGCCAGCAGCTTAGCCGGGGTTGCCTACACCTTC. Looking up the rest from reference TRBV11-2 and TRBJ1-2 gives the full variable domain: EAGVAQSPRYKIIEKRQSVAFWCNPISGHATLYWYQQILGQGPKLLIQFQNNGVVDDSQLPKDRFSAERLKGVDSTLKIQPAKLEDSAVYLCASSLAGVAYTFGSGTRLTVV.